This is a list of T cell receptor beta chains from one sample in a study of blood T cell repertoires in COVID-19. Libraries were prepared by immunoSEQ multiplex PCR; TCRdb keeps only in-frame clonotypes and omits some of them. The data show roughly 210,000 clones, with around 87% seen just once and 7% to 8.5% held by the top ten. The specimen was PBMCs or T cells enriched from blood (not recorded which). The receptors originated from a man aged 30 to 39 in a cohort exposed to, infected with or recovered from COVID-19 (not recorded which). Both conserved end residues are part of each CDR3. The D gene is left open where the match is weak. Clone size is shown for a subset of rows, as once, few, many or a class of expanded clone.

TRBV20-1	.	TRBJ1-1	TRBD1	TGCAGTGCTGACAGGGGGACTGAAGCTTTCTTT	CSADRGTEAFF
TRBV29-1	.	TRBJ1-2	.	TGCAGCGTTGGGGACCCCAGGGGAGGGGGCTATGGCTACACCTTC	CSVGDPRGGGYGYTF
TRBV6-1	.	TRBJ2-7	TRBD2	TGTGCCAGCAGTGAAGGGACTAGCGGCTACTACGAGCAGTACTTC	CASSEGTSGYYEQYF
TRBV11-2	.	TRBJ1-5	.	TGTGCCAGCAGCCCCGATGCTTCGGAGCAGCCCCAGCATTTT	CASSPDASEQPQHF
TRBV7-8	.	TRBJ2-7	.	TGTGCCAGCAGCTACGCCGGAGGGCGGGCCTACGAGCAGTACTTC	CASSYAGGRAYEQYF
TRBV6-5	.	TRBJ2-3	.	TGTGCCAGCAGCTCCCAGGCGGGGATCACAGATACGCAGTATTTT	CASSSQAGITDTQYF
TRBV9	.	TRBJ2-1	.	TGTGCCAGCAGCGTATCACTAGTACCGCGCGAGCAGTTCTTC	CASSVSLVPREQFF
TRBV5-4	.	TRBJ2-7	TRBD2	TGTGCCAGCAGTTTCCCGGGGGGGGGCTCCTACGAGCAGTACTTC	CASSFPGGGSYEQYF
TRBV28	.	TRBJ1-1	.	TGTGCCAGCAGTTTATTATACACTGAAGCTTTCTTT	CASSLLYTEAFF
TRBV7-8	.	TRBJ2-1	.	TGTGCCAGTAAAGGAGGCAGTGTCGGACCGTTCTACAATGAGCAGTTCTTC	CASKGGSVGPFYNEQFF
TRBV6-2/TRBV6-3	.	TRBJ2-7	TRBD2	TGTGCCAGCAGCCGATGGACTAGCGGGTCGCGGGACGAGCAGTACTTC	CASSRWTSGSRDEQYF
TRBV19	once	TRBJ1-1	.	TGTGCCAGCTCTGCGTGGGGGGTAGATAACACTGAAGCTTTCTTT	CASSAWGVDNTEAFF
TRBV7-3	.	TRBJ2-7	TRBD2	TGTGCCAGCAGCTCACTAGCGCTCTCCTACGAGCAGTACTTC	CASSSLALSYEQYF
TRBV29-1	.	TRBJ2-1	TRBD2	TGCAGCGTTGTGTTCTTAGACCGCGGGAGTGAGCAGTTCTTC	CSVVFLDRGSEQFF
TRBV28	.	TRBJ2-5	TRBD1	TGTGCCAGCAGTTTTGAAGGGGGCGGAGAGACCCAGTACTTC	CASSFEGGGETQYF
TRBV7-2	few	TRBJ2-1	.	TGTGCCAGCAGCTTACCACACCTCCGACAGGAGCATGAGCAGTTCTTC	CASSLPHLRQEHEQFF
TRBV7-3	once	TRBJ2-7	.	TGTGCCAGCAGCTCCACCAGGGGCGAGCAGTACTTC	CASSSTRGEQYF
TRBV28	.	TRBJ2-1	.	TGTGCCAGCAGTACTCCGAGGAGGGGTCTGTTCTTC	CASSTPRRGLFF
TRBV19	.	TRBJ2-1	TRBD2	TGTGCCAGTAGTATGGCGGGAGGGGGCTTAGGGCAGTTCTTC	CASSMAGGGLGQFF
TRBV28	.	TRBJ2-7	TRBD1	TGTGCCAGCAGTCCCCGGACAGGTCGCGTCTACGAGCAGTACTTC	CASSPRTGRVYEQYF
TRBV28	.	TRBJ2-3	.	TGTGCCAGCAGGTCATTTCCGGGACAAAGCCCCACAGATACGCAGTATTTT	CASRSFPGQSPTDTQYF
TRBV4-2	.	TRBJ2-7	TRBD2	TGTGCCAGCAGCCAGGCCGACTGGAGTAGCGGGGGTACCTACGAGCAGTACTTC	CASSQADWSSGGTYEQYF
TRBV19	.	TRBJ2-5	.	TGTGCCAGTAGTACTTGGACAGTTTGGGCCCAAGAGACCCAGTACTTC	CASSTWTVWAQETQYF
TRBV27	few	TRBJ2-1	TRBD2	TGTGCCAGCAAATTAGGTAGCGGGAGCCTATACAATGAGCAGTTCTTC	CASKLGSGSLYNEQFF
TRBV19	.	TRBJ2-2	TRBD1	TGTGCCACGGGACAGACAGGTCTGGCACTGTTTTTT	CATGQTGLALFF
TRBV27	.	TRBJ2-5	.	TGTGCCAGCAGTCGACAGTATCTAGAGACCCAGTACTTC	CASSRQYLETQYF
TRBV6-5	.	TRBJ1-1	.	TGTGCCAGCAGTTACGGACAGATCACTGAAGCTTTCTTT	CASSYGQITEAFF
TRBV28	.	TRBJ1-4	.	TGTGCCAGCAGCTATAGGAGAAGTGAAAAACTGTTTTTT	CASSYRRSEKLFF
TRBV19	.	TRBJ1-2	TRBD1	TGTGCCAGTAGTATAGGAGGACAGGGTGATGGCTACACCTTC	CASSIGGQGDGYTF
TRBV18	.	TRBJ2-1	.	TGTGCCAGCTCCCCTCGGGGGTCTCCCAACAATGAGCAGTTCTTC	CASSPRGSPNNEQFF
TRBV27	.	TRBJ2-5	TRBD2	TGTGCCAGCAGAATTAGTAGCGGGAGGGCGGCGACCCAGTACTTC	CASRISSGRAATQYF
TRBV10-3	.	TRBJ1-6	.	TGTGCCATCAGTGTAGATAATTCACCCCTCCACTTT	CAISVDNSPLHF
TRBV6-5	.	TRBJ2-7	TRBD1	TGTGCCAGCAGTTACTCCAGACAGGGGGCGCTTCACGAGCAGTACTTC	CASSYSRQGALHEQYF
TRBV7-9	.	TRBJ1-2	TRBD1	TGTGCCAGCAGCTTAGGGCAGGGGGCTTTCGATGGCTACACCTTC	CASSLGQGAFDGYTF
TRBV27	.	TRBJ1-1	TRBD1	TGTGCCAGCAGTTTCCAGGGGGGTCGGAACACTGAAGCTTTCTTT	CASSFQGGRNTEAFF
TRBV21-1	.	TRBJ1-1	.	TGTGCCAGCAGCAAAGTTCATGCGGCAGCGGTAGGCACTGAAGCTTTCTTT	CASSKVHAAAVGTEAFF
TRBV5-1	.	TRBJ1-1	.	TGCGCCAGCAGCAAACTCGTAGACACTGAAGCTTTCTTT	CASSKLVDTEAFF
TRBV18	.	TRBJ1-1	TRBD1	TGTGCCAGCTCACCATCGGGACAGGCTCCGCCGAACACTGAAGCTTTCTTT	CASSPSGQAPPNTEAFF